Each of the 18 T cell receptor beta chains below was sequenced from the same sample in a study of cytomegalovirus exposure and HLA in healthy donors. Assay: immunoSEQ multiplex PCR; the TCRdb copy retains only in-frame clones and omits some. The table records 200,000 or so clones, less than 85% of them present only once. The specimen was PBMCs. These receptors were taken from a woman between 18 and 29 years old in good health and CMV-seronegative.

The rearrangement uses TRBV5-1 and TRBJ2-5; 8 bases match TRBD2. The CDR3 is 14 residues long. In germline, CDR1 is SGHRS, CDR2 YFSETQ. J was trimmed by 3 bases and V by 0 bases; bases with no gene match: 1. In DNA, the CDR3 is TGCGCCAGCAGCTTGGAAGCGGGAGAAGAGACCCAGTACTTC. This sequence encodes CASSLEAGEETQYF.

The V gene is TRBV5-1, the J gene TRBJ1-1; no reliable D call. The V gene's germline CDR1 is SGHRS and CDR2 YFSETQ. The V end was cut by 4 bases, the J end by 1 base, with 14 bases between. The CDR3 is 15 residues long. The CDR3 sequence is CASSRGRRQNTEAFF. The CDR3 DNA reads as TGCGCCAGCAGCCGAGGTAGGAGACAGAACACTGAAGCTTTCTTT.

This clone occurred a few times. The chain is built from TRBV5-4 and TRBJ1-2; D not certain. The CDR3 covers 13 residues. Trimming pared 4 bases from V and 3 bases from J, leaving 10 bases between. CDR1 SGHNT and CDR2 YYREEE come from the germline V gene (reference sequence). This CDR3 is CASSSSMDYGYTF. The CDR3 nucleotides read TGTGCCAGCAGCAGTAGCATGGACTATGGCTACACCTTC.

J is TRBJ1-2 and V is TRBV6-1; maybe TRBD1 (5 bases). Germline CDR1 reads MNHNS; CDR2 reads SASEGT. The CDR3 is 14 residues long. Trimming shortened V by 6 bases and J by 3 bases, and 14 bases separated the two germline ends. CDR3 region: CASSEGTAYYGYTF. In DNA, the CDR3 is TGTGCCAGCAGCGAGGGGACGGCTTACTATGGCTACACCTTC.

CDR3 in amino acids: CASSQDLGTSIYEQYF. In DNA, the CDR3 is TGCGCCAGCAGCCAAGATCTGGGGACTAGTATATACGAGCAGTACTTC. The chain joins TRBV4-1 to TRBJ2-7; 8 nucleotides match TRBD2. The CDR3 is made up of 16 amino acids. J was trimmed by 4 bases and V by 0 bases; bases with no gene match: 8. CDR1 MGHRA and CDR2 YSYEKL come from the germline V gene.

The gene calls are TRBV9 and TRBJ2-1; TRBD2 aligns across 10 bases. CDR3 length: 16 amino acids. Germline loops: CDR1 SGDLS, CDR2 YYNGEE. V lost 3 bases, J lost 2 bases, and 5 bases stayed unmatched. CDR3 amino acids: CASSASGRGAYNEQFF. The CDR3 coding sequence is TGTGCCAGCAGCGCTAGCGGGAGAGGGGCCTACAATGAGCAGTTCTTC.

This clone was counted a single time. The genes are TRBV2 and TRBJ2-1; TRBD1 aligns across 8 bases. Germline-derived CDR1 and CDR2 are SNHLY and FYNNEI. V gave up 5 bases and J gave up 5 bases; unmatched junction bases: 11. This CDR3 spans 16 amino acids. For the CDR3, the DNA is TGTGCCAGCAGTCCCCGAACAGGGGGAAAAGACAATGAGCAGTTCTTC. The encoded protein is CASSPRTGGKDNEQFF.

The chain couples TRBV18 to TRBJ2-2; 7 bases map to TRBD2. The CDR3 is 14 residues long. J lost 6 bases, V lost 4 bases, and 5 bases had no gene match. The germline V gene has CDR1 KGHSH and CDR2 LQKENI. In DNA form, the CDR3 reads TGTGCCAGCTCACTAAGAGCGGGGTCCGGGGAGCTGTTTTTT. Translated: CASSLRAGSGELFF.

The genes are TRBV18 and TRBJ2-1; possibly TRBD2 for D (6 bases). V was pared by 3 bases and J by 3 bases, with 9 bases between. The germline V gene has CDR1 KGHSH and CDR2 LQKENI. There are 14 residues in the CDR3. The CDR3 loop is CASSPSGVYNEQFF. CDR3 bases: TGTGCCAGCTCACCGTCGGGGGTCTACAATGAGCAGTTCTTC.

This clone was recorded a few times. CDR3 bases: TGTGCCAGCAGGGGCCAGATACACAATGAGCAGTTCTTC. It is translated as CASRGQIHNEQFF. This rearrangement joins TRBV28 to TRBJ2-1; D not resolved. Trimming cost V 6 bases and J 5 bases, with 11 bases left between them. This CDR3 has 13 amino acids. Germline-derived CDR1 and CDR2 are MDHEN and SYDVKM.

The V gene is TRBV5-1, the J gene TRBJ1-4; 9 bases are shared with TRBD1. Per germline, CDR1 SGHRS and CDR2 YFSETQ. After removal of 4 bases from V and 4 bases from J, the junction contained 2 bases not matched to a gene. CDR3 size: 14 residues. The CDR3 sequence: CASSPTGGNEKLFF. Here the CDR3 DNA reads TGCGCCAGCAGCCCGACAGGGGGTAATGAAAAACTGTTTTTT.

Comment on this clone: The identical CDR3 is also encoded by other nucleotide sequences in the sample. The chain links TRBV2 to TRBJ1-1, with D perhaps matching TRBD1 (6 bases). Trimming took off 3 bases at V and 1 base at J, with 12 bases between the two ends. Germline V gene data show CDR1 as SNHLY and CDR2 as FYNNEI. The CDR3 is 15 residues long. The CDR3 DNA follows: TGTGCCAGCAGTGATTTCAGGGGAACGAACACTGAAGCTTTCTTT. Its translation is CASSDFRGTNTEAFF.

The chain couples TRBV6-5 to TRBJ2-7, with TRBD1 as a possible D gene (6 bases). This CDR3 is built from 14 residues. Germline values: CDR1 MNHEY, CDR2 SVGAGI. Trimming left V 6 bases short and J 4 bases short, with 16 bases between. In nucleotides, the CDR3 is TGTGCCAGCAGACGTACCAGGGGCGGTTACGAGCAGTACTTC. Translation: CASRRTRGGYEQYF.

The chain links TRBV2 to TRBJ2-2; D gene uncertain. V gave up 6 bases and J gave up 3 bases, with 11 bases separating them. CDR1 and CDR2 from the germline V gene are SNHLY and FYNNEI. The CDR3 length is 14 residues. The CDR3 DNA sequence: TGTGCCAGCAGAATAGGCCCTTACACCGGGGAGCTGTTTTTT. It yields the protein CASRIGPYTGELFF.

The chain carries TRBV28 and TRBJ2-4; D perhaps matches TRBD1 (6 bases). Trimming stripped 4 bases from V and 13 bases from J, with 11 bases between. The CDR3 sequence is 11 residues long. CDR1 is MDHEN and CDR2 is SYDVKM in the germline V gene. The CDR3 DNA reads as TGTGCCAGCAGTTGGGACAATCAACAGTACTTC. Its protein is CASSWDNQQYF.

This clone has just one count. V gene TRBV25-1 combines with J gene TRBJ2-7, with D perhaps TRBD1 (5 bases). Deletions cut 0 bases from V and 2 bases from J, with 14 bases between. Germline V gene data show CDR1 as MGHDK and CDR2 as SYGVNS. CDR3 length: 16 residues. The DNA for the CDR3 is TGTGCCAGCAGTGAATATGGGCAGGGCGACCCCTACGAGCAGTACTTC. It specifies CASSEYGQGDPYEQYF.

J is TRBJ1-1 and V is TRBV18; D is possibly TRBD1 (6 bases). CDR1 and CDR2 (germline): KGHSH, LQKENI. The CDR3 has 16 amino acids. V lost 6 bases and J lost 5, with 22 bases in between. The CDR3, as DNA: TGTGCCAGCTCCTCAACCGGCAGGGGCAGGAGGACTGAAGCTTTCTTT. Translated: CASSSTGRGRRTEAFF.

V usage is TRBV4-2 and J usage is TRBJ2-1; TRBD2 aligns across 12 bases. The CDR3 is 15 residues long. Germline V gene sequence: CDR1 LGHNA, CDR2 YNFKEQ. The J segment lost 8 bases and the V segment lost 4 bases, leaving 6 bases of the junction unmatched. The CDR3 nucleotides are TGTGCCAGCAGCCGTTCTAGCGGGGGGGCGGATGAGCAGTTCTTC. Translated, it gives CASSRSSGGADEQFF.